The 2 T cell receptor beta chains given below trace back to one sample, sequenced in a study of blood T cell repertoires in COVID-19. Method: immunoSEQ multiplex PCR; TCRdb's copy keeps in-frame clones and lacks some. The data show about 77,000 clones, 90% seen once. The sample consisted of peripheral blood. The receptor source for this set is an elderly woman with active or convalescent COVID-19.

The chain carries TRBV7-2 and TRBJ1-2, with 7 positions matching TRBD1. Germline-derived CDR1 and CDR2 are SGHTA and FQGNSA. J lost 0 bases, V lost 5 bases, and 6 bases had no gene match. CDR3 length: 15 residues. This chain's CDR3 is CASSTRTGTNYGYTF. CDR3 DNA: TGTGCCAGCAGCACCAGGACAGGAACTAACTATGGCTACACCTTC.

The V and J genes are TRBV5-4 and TRBJ1-6; D gene unclear. V dropped 7 bases and J dropped 0 bases, with 8 bases sitting between them. This CDR3 spans 14 amino acids. CDR1 and CDR2 (germline): SGHNT, YYREEE (reference sequence). The CDR3: CASGTDSYNSPLHF. As DNA, the CDR3 is TGTGCCAGCGGTACAGACTCCTATAATTCACCCCTCCACTTT.